One sample yielded the 4 T cell receptor beta chains listed below, sequenced in a study of type 1 regulatory T cells. Their recognized antigens are unknown. MiXCR was run by TCRdb on the reads, yielding one entry per CDR3 protein. The data hold 60,000 to 70,000 distinct CDR3 sequences, with 63% observed a single time. The sample consisted of cultured T cells, either the whole culture or a sorted T cell fraction (not recorded which). Described subset: Tr1-enriched cell product generated in vitro against host alloantigens. All receptors come from a human donor in good health.

The count of this clonotype is one. V is TRBV20-1 and J is TRBJ1-1; perhaps TRBD1 as D (5 bases). Germline CDR1 and CDR2: DFQATT and SNEGSKA (reference sequence). This CDR3 spans 15 amino acids. The V end lost 2 bases, the J end lost 5 bases, and 18 bases lay between the germline ends. The DNA for the CDR3 is TGCAGTGCTAGATCAACCGTGGTGGGGGGGACTGAAGCTTTCTTT. Translation: CSARSTVVGGTEAFF.

This chain joins TRBV15 and TRBJ1-2, with no clear D. Germline assignment: CDR1 LNHNV and CDR2 YYDKDF (reference sequence). The CDR3 runs to 13 residues. With 0 bases removed from V and 7 bases from J, the gap between germline ends came to 9 bases. CDR3 sequence (DNA): TGTGCCACCAGCAGAGACGGAGCCTTTGGCTACACCTTC. Its translation: CATSRDGAFGYTF.

V usage is TRBV5-1 and J usage is TRBJ2-5; D is possibly TRBD2 (7 bases). The CDR3 loop spans 14 amino acids. Germline CDR1 reads SGHRS; CDR2 reads YFSETQ. V was trimmed by 7 bases and J by 5 bases, leaving 18 bases between them. CDR3 protein: CASLLGAGAETQYF. CDR3 bases: TGCGCCAGCCTCTTGGGGGCGGGAGCGGAGACCCAGTACTTC.

The rearrangement joins TRBV6-1 to TRBJ2-7; possibly TRBD2 for D (5 bases). The V end was cut by 4 bases, the J end by 11 bases, with 18 bases between. This CDR3 is built from 13 residues. Germline values: CDR1 MNHNS, CDR2 SASEGT. The CDR3 DNA follows: TGTGCCAGCAGTGGCTTCCGAGGGAGAGACGAGTACTTC. Its protein product is CASSGFRGRDEYF.